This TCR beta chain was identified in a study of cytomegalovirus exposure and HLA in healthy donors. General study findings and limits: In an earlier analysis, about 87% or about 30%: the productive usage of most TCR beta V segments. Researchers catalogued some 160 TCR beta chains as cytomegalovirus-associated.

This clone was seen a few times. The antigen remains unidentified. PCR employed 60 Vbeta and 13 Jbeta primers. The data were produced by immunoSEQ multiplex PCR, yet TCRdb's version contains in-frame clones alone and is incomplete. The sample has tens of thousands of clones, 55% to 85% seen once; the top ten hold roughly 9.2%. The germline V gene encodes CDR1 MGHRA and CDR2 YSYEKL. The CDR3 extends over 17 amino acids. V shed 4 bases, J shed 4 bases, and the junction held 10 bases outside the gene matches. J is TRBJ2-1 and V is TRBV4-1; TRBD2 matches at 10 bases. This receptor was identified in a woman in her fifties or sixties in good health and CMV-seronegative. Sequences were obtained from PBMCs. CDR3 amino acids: CASSPGASGSFYNEQFF. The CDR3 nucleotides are TGCGCCAGCAGCCCTGGGGCTAGCGGGAGCTTTTACAATGAGCAGTTCTTC.